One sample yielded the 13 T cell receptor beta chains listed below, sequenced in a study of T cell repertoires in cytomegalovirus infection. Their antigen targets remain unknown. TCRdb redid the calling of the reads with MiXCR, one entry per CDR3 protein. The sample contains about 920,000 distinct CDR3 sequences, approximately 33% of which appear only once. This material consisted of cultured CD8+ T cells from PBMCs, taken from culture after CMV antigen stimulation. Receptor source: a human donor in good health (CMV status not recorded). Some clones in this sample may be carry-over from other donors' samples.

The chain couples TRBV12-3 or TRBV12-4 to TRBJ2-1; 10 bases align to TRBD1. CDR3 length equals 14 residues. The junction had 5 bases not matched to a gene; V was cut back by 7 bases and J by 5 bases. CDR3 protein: CASTRTGGNNEQFF. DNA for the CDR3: TGTGCCAGCACCCGGACAGGGGGGAACAATGAGCAGTTCTTC.

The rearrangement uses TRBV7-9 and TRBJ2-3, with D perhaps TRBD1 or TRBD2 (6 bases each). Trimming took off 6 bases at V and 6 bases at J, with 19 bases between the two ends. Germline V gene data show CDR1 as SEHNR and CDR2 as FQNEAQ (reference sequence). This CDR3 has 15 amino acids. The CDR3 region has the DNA TGTGCCAGCAGGCGGGACACGGCGGTTACGGATACGCAGTATTTT. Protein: CASRRDTAVTDTQYF.

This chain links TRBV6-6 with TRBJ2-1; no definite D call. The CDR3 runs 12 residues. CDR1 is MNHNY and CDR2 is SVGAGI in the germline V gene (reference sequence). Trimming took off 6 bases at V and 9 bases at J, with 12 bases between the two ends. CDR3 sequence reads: CASSQTSTEQFF. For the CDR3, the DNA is TGTGCCAGCAGCCAAACCTCTACTGAGCAGTTCTTC.

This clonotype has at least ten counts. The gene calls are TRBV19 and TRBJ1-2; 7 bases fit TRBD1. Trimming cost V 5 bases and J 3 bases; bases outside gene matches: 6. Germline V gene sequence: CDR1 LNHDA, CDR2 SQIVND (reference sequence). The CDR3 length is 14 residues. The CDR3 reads CASSLQGGDYGYTF. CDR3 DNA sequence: TGTGCCAGTAGTCTCCAGGGGGGGGACTATGGCTACACCTTC.

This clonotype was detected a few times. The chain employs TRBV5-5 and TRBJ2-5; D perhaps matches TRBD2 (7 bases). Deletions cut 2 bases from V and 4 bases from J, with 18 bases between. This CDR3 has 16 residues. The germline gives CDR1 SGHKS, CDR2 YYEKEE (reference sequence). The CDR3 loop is CASSFPLDGGPETQYF. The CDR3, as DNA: TGTGCCAGCAGCTTTCCTCTTGACGGGGGGCCAGAGACCCAGTACTTC.

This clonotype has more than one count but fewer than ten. The CDR3 sequence is CSARDGRTEAFF. The CDR3 DNA reads as TGCAGTGCTAGAGATGGTAGGACTGAAGCTTTCTTT. The gene calls are TRBV20-1 and TRBJ1-1, with D unclear. The CDR3 extends over 12 amino acids. CDR1 DFQATT and CDR2 SNEGSKA come from the germline V gene (reference sequence). V shed 0 bases and J shed 5 bases, with 7 bases lying between them.

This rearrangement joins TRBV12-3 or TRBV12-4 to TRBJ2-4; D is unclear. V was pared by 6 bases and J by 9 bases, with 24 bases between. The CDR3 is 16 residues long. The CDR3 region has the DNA TGTGCCAGCAGCCCAGACACAGCACTAAAAAATGGCATTCAGTACTTC. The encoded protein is CASSPDTALKNGIQYF.

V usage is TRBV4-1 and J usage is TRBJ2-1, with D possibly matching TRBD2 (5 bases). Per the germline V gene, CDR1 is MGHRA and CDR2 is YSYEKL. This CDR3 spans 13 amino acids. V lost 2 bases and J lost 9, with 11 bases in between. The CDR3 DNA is TGCGCCAGCAGCCAAACTAGTGGGATTGAGCAGTTCTTC. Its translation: CASSQTSGIEQFF.

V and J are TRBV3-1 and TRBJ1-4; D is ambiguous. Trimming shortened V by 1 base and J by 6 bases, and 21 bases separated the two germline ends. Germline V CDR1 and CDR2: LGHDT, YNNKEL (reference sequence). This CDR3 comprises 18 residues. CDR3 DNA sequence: TGTGCCAGCAGCCAAGCAGCGGACTCCCGGCGCGGGGATGAAAAACTGTTTTTT. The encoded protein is CASSQAADSRRGDEKLFF.

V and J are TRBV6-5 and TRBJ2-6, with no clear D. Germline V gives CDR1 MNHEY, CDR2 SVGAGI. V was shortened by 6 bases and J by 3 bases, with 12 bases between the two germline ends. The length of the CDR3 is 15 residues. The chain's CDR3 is CASSHPIDGANVLTF. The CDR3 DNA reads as TGTGCCAGCAGCCACCCCATTGATGGGGCCAACGTCCTGACTTTC.

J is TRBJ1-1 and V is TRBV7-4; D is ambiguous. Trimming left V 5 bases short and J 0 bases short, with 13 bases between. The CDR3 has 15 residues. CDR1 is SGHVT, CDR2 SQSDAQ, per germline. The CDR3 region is CASSQGRRLNTEAFF. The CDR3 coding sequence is TGTGCCAGCAGCCAAGGACGGAGACTGAACACTGAAGCTTTCTTT.

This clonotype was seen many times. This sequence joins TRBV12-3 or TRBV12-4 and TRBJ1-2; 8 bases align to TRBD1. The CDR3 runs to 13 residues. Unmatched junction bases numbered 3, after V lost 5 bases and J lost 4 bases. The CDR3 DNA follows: TGTGCCAGCAGTCCAGGGGGCGGCTATGGCTACACCTTC. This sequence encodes CASSPGGGYGYTF.

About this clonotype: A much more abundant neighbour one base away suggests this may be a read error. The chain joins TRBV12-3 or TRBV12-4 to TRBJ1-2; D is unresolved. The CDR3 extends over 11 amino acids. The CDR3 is CASSQQYGYAF. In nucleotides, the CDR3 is TGTGCCAGCAGTCAGCAGTATGGCTACGCCTTC.